The text below deals with one T cell receptor (beta chain). The antigen is unknown. The data belong to a study of siplizumab effects on memory and regulatory T cells. The J segment lost 4 bases and the V segment lost 4 bases, leaving 4 bases of the junction unmatched. Germline CDR1 SEHNR, CDR2 FQNEAQ (reference sequence). The CDR3 is 16 amino acids. Approximately 100,000 TCR templates per sample were assayed. Generated by immunoSEQ multiplex PCR, the TCRdb table keeps only in-frame clones and is missing some. The sample has 92,000 or so clones, 85% to 90% seen once. Broader study findings: Greater diversity than memory cells seemed evident in naive T cells, which also appeared to be major alloresponse contributors. Solely a minor proportion of alloreactive clones could be assigned to unstimulated subsets.

The gene calls are TRBV7-9 and TRBJ2-1; 13 nucleotides agree with TRBD2. Sample: CD4+ T cells sorted from blood. This clonotype was sampled from a human donor in good health. The CDR3 reads CASSSGLAGRYNEQFF. DNA for the CDR3: TGTGCCAGCAGCTCGGGACTAGCGGGAAGGTACAATGAGCAGTTCTTC.